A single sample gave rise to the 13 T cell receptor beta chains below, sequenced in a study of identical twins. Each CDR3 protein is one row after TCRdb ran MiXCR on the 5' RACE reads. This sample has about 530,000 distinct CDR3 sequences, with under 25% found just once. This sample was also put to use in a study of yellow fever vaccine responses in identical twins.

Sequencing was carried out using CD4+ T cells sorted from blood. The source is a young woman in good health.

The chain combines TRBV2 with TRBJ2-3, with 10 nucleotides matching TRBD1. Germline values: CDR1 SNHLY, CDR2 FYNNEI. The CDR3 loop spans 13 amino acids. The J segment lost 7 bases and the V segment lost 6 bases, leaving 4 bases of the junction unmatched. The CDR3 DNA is TGTGCCAGCAGCGGGACAGGGGAAAATACGCAGTATTTT. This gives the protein CASSGTGENTQYF. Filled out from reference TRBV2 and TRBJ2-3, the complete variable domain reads EPEVTQTPSHQVTQMGQEVILRCVPISNHLYFYWYRQILGQKVEFLVSFYNNEISEKSEIFDDQFSVERPDGSNFTLKIRSTKLEDSAMYFCASSGTGENTQYFGPGTRLTVL.

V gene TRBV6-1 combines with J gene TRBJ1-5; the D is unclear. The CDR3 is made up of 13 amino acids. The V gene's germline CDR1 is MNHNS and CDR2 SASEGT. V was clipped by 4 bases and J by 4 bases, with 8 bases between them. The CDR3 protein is CASSARSNQPQHF. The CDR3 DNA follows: TGTGCCAGCAGTGCCCGCTCAAATCAGCCCCAGCATTTT.

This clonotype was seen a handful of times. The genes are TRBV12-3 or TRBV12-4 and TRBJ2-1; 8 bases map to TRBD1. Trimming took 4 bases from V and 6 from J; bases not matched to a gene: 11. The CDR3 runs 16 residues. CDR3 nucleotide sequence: TGTGCCAGCAGTTACCACAGGAGACAGGGGTTCAATGAGCAGTTCTTC. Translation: CASSYHRRQGFNEQFF.

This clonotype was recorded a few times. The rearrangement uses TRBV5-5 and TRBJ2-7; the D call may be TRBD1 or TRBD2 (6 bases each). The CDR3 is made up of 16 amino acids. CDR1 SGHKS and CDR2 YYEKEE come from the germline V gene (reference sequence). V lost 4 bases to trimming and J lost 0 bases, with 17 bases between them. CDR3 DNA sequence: TGTGCCAGCAGCCAACTAAGGGGGGCGAGCTCCTACGAGCAGTACGTC. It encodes CASSQLRGASSYEQYV.

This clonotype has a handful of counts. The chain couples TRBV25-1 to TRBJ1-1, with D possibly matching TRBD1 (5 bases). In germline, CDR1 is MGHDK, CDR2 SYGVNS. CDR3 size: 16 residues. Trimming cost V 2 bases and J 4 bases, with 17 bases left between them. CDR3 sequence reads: CASSERGAGKRTEAFF. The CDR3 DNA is TGTGCCAGCAGTGAACGTGGGGCAGGAAAACGCACTGAAGCTTTCTTT.

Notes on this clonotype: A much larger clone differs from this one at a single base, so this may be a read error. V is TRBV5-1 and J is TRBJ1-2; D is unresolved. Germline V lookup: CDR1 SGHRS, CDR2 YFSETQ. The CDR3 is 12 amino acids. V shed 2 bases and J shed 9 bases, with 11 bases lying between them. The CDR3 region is CASSFRADSYTF. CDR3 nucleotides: TGCGCCAGCAGCTTCCGGGCAGACAGCTACACCTTC.

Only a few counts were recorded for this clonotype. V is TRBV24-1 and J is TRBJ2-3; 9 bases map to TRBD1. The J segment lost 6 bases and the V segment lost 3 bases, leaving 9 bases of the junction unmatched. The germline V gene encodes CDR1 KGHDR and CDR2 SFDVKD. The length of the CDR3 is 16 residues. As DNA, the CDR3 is TGTGCCACCAGTGATCTACGGGGGACAGGGTACGATACGCAGTATTTT. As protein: CATSDLRGTGYDTQYF.

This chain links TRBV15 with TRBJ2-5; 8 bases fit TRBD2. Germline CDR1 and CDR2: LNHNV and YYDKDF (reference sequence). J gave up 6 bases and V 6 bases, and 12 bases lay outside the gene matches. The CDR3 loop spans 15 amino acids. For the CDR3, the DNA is TGTGCCACCAGTCCATCAGCGGGAGCTGGGAAGACCCAGTACTTC. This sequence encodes CATSPSAGAGKTQYF.

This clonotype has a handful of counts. Here the CDR3 reads CASSQGGMGADTQYF. In DNA form, the CDR3 reads TGTGCCAGCAGCCAGGGGGGAATGGGCGCTGATACGCAGTATTTT. This chain uses TRBV11-2 with TRBJ2-3; D might be TRBD1 (7 bases). Deletions cut 5 bases from V and 6 bases from J, with 18 bases between. The germline V gene has CDR1 SGHAT and CDR2 FQNNGV. This CDR3 contains 15 residues.

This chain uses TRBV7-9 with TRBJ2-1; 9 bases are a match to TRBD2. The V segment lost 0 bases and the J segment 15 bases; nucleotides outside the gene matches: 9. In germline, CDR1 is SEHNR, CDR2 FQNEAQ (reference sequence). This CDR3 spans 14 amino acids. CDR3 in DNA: TGTGCCAGCAGCTTAGCGCTAGCGGGACCCATGGGGTTCTTC. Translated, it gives CASSLALAGPMGFF.

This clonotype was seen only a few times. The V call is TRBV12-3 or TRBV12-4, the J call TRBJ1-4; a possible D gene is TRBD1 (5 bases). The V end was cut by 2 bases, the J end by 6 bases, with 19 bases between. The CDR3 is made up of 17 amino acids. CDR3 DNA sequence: TGTGCCAGCAGTTTATCCGGGGCAGGTTTTGGAGATGAAAAACTGTTTTTT. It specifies CASSLSGAGFGDEKLFF.

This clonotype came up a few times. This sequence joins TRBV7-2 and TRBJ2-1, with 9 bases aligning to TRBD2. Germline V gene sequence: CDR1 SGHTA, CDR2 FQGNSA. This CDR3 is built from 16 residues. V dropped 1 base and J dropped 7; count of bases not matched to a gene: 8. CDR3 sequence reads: CASSLEIVAGGNEQFF. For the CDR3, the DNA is TGTGCCAGCAGCTTAGAGATAGTGGCGGGGGGGAATGAGCAGTTCTTC.

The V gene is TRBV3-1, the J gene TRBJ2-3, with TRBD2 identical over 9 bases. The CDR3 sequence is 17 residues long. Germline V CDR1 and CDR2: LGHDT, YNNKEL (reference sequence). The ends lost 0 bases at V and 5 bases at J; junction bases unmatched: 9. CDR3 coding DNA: TGTGCCAGCAGCCAAGAAGGGTTGCGGGGGGGCCAAGATACGCAGTATTTT. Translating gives CASSQEGLRGGQDTQYF.